This T cell receptor (beta chain) was captured by sequencing in a study of shared clonotypes between healthy human individuals. Points from the study as a whole: Investigators expected sequencing depth to affect clonotype sharing among donors. The sole specimen, blood, was sampled, and tissue repertoires likely differ.

Notes on this clone: Antigen: not known.

CD45RO-negative cells were positively selected for CCR7, leaving out terminally differentiated effector memory CD45RA+ cells. The study drew all its donors from Caucasian adults living in Nashville, Tennessee. This CDR3 comprises 14 residues. Germline V gene data show CDR1 as MGHRA and CDR2 as YSYEKL. V was pared by 4 bases and J by 6 bases, with 5 bases of the junction left unmatched. Generated by immunoSEQ multiplex PCR, the TCRdb table keeps only in-frame clones and is missing some. Here the sample spans some 2 million clones, approximately 94% being singletons. This chain connects TRBV4-1 to TRBJ2-7; TRBD2 aligns across 11 bases. Source material: naive CD8+ T cells sorted from blood. The clonotype originates from a man between 18 and 35 years old in good health. CDR3 nucleotide sequence: TGCGCCAGCAGCCCTCTAGCGGGAGGATTCGAGCAGTACTTC. It yields the protein CASSPLAGGFEQYF.